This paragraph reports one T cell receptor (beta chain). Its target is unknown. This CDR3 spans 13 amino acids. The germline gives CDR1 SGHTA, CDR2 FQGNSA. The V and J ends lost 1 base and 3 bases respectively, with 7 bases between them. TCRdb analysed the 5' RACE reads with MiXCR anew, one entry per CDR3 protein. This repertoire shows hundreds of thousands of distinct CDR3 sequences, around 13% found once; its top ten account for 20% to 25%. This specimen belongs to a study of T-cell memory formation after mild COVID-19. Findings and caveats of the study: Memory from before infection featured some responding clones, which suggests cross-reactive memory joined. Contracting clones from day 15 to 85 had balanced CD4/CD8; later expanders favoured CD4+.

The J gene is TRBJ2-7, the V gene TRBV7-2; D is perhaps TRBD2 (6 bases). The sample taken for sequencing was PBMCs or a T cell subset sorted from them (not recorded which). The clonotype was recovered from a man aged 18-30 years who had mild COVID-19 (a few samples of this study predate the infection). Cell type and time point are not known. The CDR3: CASSLGRDYEQYV. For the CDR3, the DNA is TGTGCCAGCAGCTTAGGGCGGGACTACGAGCAGTACGTC.